This is a list of T cell receptor beta chains from one sample in a study of CD8+ T cells in alopecia areata. The repertoire was sequenced with immunoSEQ multiplex PCR; TCRdb's copy has only in-frame clones and lacks some. Of approximately 59,000 clones in the sample, more than 40% were seen once. The source was CD8+ T cells sorted from blood, collected at week 0. The receptors originated from a human donor with alopecia areata. Both conserved end residues are part of each CDR3. The order of the fields is J gene, D gene, V gene, clone size, CDR3 protein, CDR3 DNA. A D gene is named only where the DNA matches it firmly. Where a row states a size, it is once, few, many or the class of an expanded clone; other rows omit it.

J: TRBJ1-1
D: NA
V: TRBV6-5
size: NA
CDR3: CATKTNTEAFF
DNA: TGTGCCACCAAAACCAACACTGAAGCTTTCTTT

J: TRBJ2-7
D: TRBD1
V: TRBV4-1
size: many
CDR3: CASSQGQGQAYSYEQYF
DNA: TGCGCCAGCAGCCAAGGACAGGGACAGGCGTACTCCTACGAGCAGTACTTC

J: TRBJ2-5
D: NA
V: TRBV29-1
size: NA
CDR3: CSVEGIGAETQYF
DNA: TGCAGCGTTGAAGGCATAGGGGCAGAGACCCAGTACTTC

J: TRBJ2-7
D: TRBD1
V: TRBV7-9
size: few
CDR3: CASSVGQTYEQYF
DNA: TGTGCCAGCAGCGTGGGACAGACCTACGAGCAGTACTTC

J: TRBJ1-4
D: NA
V: TRBV5-1
size: NA
CDR3: CASSPRGVGVATNEKLFF
DNA: TGCGCCAGCTCTCCCCGTGGTGTGGGTGTTGCAACTAATGAAAAACTGTTTTTT

J: TRBJ2-7
D: NA
V: TRBV7-9
size: NA
CDR3: CASSSPMGLDEQYF
DNA: TGTGCCAGCAGCTCCCCCATGGGGTTGGACGAGCAGTACTTC

J: TRBJ2-1
D: NA
V: TRBV20-1
size: few
CDR3: CSASRQFF
DNA: TGCAGTGCATCTAGGCAGTTCTTC

J: TRBJ1-6
D: NA
V: TRBV7-2
size: NA
CDR3: CASSGDSEAVGIHF
DNA: TGTGCCAGCAGCGGGGACTCCGAGGCAGTCGGGATCCACTTT

J: TRBJ2-1
D: TRBD2
V: TRBV19
size: few
CDR3: CASSIFLADSYNEQFF
DNA: TGTGCCAGTAGTATCTTTCTAGCGGATTCCTACAATGAGCAGTTCTTC

J: TRBJ1-1
D: NA
V: TRBV19
size: NA
CDR3: CASSMENTEAFF
DNA: TGTGCCAGTAGTATGGAGAACACTGAAGCTTTCTTT

J: TRBJ2-2
D: NA
V: TRBV9
size: NA
CDR3: CASSVPRESYANTGELFF
DNA: TGTGCCAGCAGCGTACCCCGAGAGAGCTACGCGAACACCGGGGAGCTGTTTTTT

J: TRBJ1-1
D: TRBD1
V: TRBV27
size: NA
CDR3: CASRQGLNTEAFF
DNA: TGTGCCAGTAGACAGGGGTTGAACACTGAAGCTTTCTTT

J: TRBJ2-6
D: NA
V: TRBV7-9
size: once
CDR3: CASSLVSGANVLTF
DNA: TGTGCCAGCAGCTTAGTTTCTGGGGCCAACGTCCTGACTTTC

J: TRBJ2-7
D: TRBD2
V: TRBV29-1
size: NA
CDR3: CSVSGLSNLYEQYF
DNA: TGCAGCGTCTCGGGACTATCGAATCTATACGAGCAGTACTTC

J: TRBJ2-2
D: TRBD2
V: TRBV9
size: NA
CDR3: CASSSLGLAGNTGELFF
DNA: TGTGCCAGCAGCTCATTGGGACTAGCGGGTAATACCGGGGAGCTGTTTTTT

J: TRBJ2-5
D: NA
V: TRBV29-1
size: few
CDR3: CSGEGDGVETQYF
DNA: TGCAGCGGAGAGGGAGATGGGGTAGAGACCCAGTACTTC

J: TRBJ2-7
D: NA
V: TRBV27
size: NA
CDR3: CATKPGVLTYEQYF
DNA: TGTGCCACTAAGCCGGGGGTTCTCACCTACGAGCAGTACTTC

J: TRBJ2-2
D: NA
V: TRBV5-4
size: few
CDR3: CASSLIAGELFF
DNA: TGTGCCAGCAGCTTGATCGCCGGGGAGCTGTTTTTT

J: TRBJ2-1
D: NA
V: TRBV4-3
size: NA
CDR3: CASSQEEGPPLSSYNEQFF
DNA: TGCGCCAGCAGCCAAGAGGAAGGGCCCCCTCTGAGCTCCTACAATGAGCAGTTCTTC

J: TRBJ2-5
D: TRBD2
V: TRBV14
size: NA
CDR3: CASSHRTSVQETQYF
DNA: TGTGCCAGCAGCCACCGGACTAGCGTGCAGGAGACCCAGTACTTC

J: TRBJ2-1
D: NA
V: TRBV29-1
size: few
CDR3: CSVVVGSSYNEQFF
DNA: TGCAGCGTTGTGGTAGGGTCTTCCTACAATGAGCAGTTCTTC

J: TRBJ2-7
D: NA
V: TRBV29-1
size: NA
CDR3: CSVEQGDTYEQYF
DNA: TGCAGCGTTGAACAGGGTGATACCTACGAGCAGTACTTC

J: TRBJ2-7
D: TRBD2
V: TRBV29-1
size: NA
CDR3: CSVMTSGNSYEQYF
DNA: TGCAGCGTGATGACTAGCGGGAACTCCTACGAGCAGTACTTC

J: TRBJ2-5
D: NA
V: TRBV9
size: NA
CDR3: CASSVALATQETQYF
DNA: TGTGCCAGCAGCGTGGCCCTAGCGACTCAAGAGACCCAGTACTTC

J: TRBJ2-7
D: NA
V: TRBV29-1
size: NA
CDR3: CSVDEGINEQYF
DNA: TGCAGCGTTGATGAAGGGATCAACGAGCAGTACTTC

J: TRBJ2-1
D: TRBD2
V: TRBV30
size: NA
CDR3: CAWSARTSELGNEQFF
DNA: TGTGCCTGGAGTGCCCGGACTAGCGAGCTGGGCAATGAGCAGTTCTTC